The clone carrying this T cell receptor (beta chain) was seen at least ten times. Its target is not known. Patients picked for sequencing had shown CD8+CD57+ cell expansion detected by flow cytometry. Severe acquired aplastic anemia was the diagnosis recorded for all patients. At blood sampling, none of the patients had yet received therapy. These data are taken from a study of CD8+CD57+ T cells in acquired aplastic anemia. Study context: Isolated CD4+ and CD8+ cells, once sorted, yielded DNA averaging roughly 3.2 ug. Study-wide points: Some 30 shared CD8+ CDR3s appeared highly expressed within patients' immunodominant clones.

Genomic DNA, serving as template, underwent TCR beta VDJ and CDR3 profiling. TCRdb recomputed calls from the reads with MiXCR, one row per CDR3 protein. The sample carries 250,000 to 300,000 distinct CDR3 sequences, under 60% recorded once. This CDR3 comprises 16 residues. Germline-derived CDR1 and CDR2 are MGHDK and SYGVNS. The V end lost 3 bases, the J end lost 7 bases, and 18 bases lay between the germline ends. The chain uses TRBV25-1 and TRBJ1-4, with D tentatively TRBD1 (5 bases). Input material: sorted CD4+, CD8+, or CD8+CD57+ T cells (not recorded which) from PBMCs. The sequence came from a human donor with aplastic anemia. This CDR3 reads CASSDSRGTLGEKLFF. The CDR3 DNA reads TGTGCCAGCAGTGATTCACGAGGGACTCTAGGTGAAAAACTGTTTTTT.